This TCR beta chain stems from a study of identical twins. Study results and limitations: A lower insertion count was a feature of abundant cord blood beta clonotypes, with no such feature in memory repertoires.

One entry per CDR3 protein results from TCRdb running MiXCR on the 5' RACE reads. The profile shows nearly 250,000 distinct CDR3 sequences, 5.5% to 7% of them singletons. This clonotype was seen once. Its antigen is unknown. The germline V gene has CDR1 LNHDA and CDR2 SQIVND (reference sequence). J gave up 0 bases and V 3 bases, and 6 bases lay outside the gene matches. This CDR3 is built from 18 residues. These same records also appear under a second study, on yellow fever vaccine responses in identical twins.

This chain uses TRBV19 with TRBJ2-1; 12 bases are a match to TRBD2. The receptor was isolated from a young woman in good health. What was sequenced was memory (CD45RO+) T cells sorted from blood. In DNA form, the CDR3 reads TGTGCCAGTAGTATCCTAGCGGGAGGGCCGAGCTCCTACAATGAGCAGTTCTTC. This sequence encodes CASSILAGGPSSYNEQFF.